The 19 T cell receptor beta chains below were found in one sample sequenced in a study of vaccination effects on CD4 cells after COVID-19 (dated by TCRdb to the early 2020s). Their recognized antigens are unknown. Receptor libraries were prepared by the immunoSEQ multiplex PCR assay. Held by TCRdb, this immuneACCESS table contains in-frame sequences only and omits some clones. Under half of the omission traces to an unresolved V gene where checked; the cause of the rest is unknown. Within this sample are more than 25,000 clones, with 74% of them counted one time only. In total, the top ten clones hold about 14% of the sample. The ViraFEST assay stimulated PBMC with viral peptide pools and then used TCR sequencing to identify antigen-specific CD4+ T cell clonotypes by expansion. After around 11 days of culture, CD4+ T cells were isolated with the EasySep CD4+ T cell isolation kit. Participants received two doses of either the BNT162b2 or the mRNA-1273 mRNA SARS-CoV-2 vaccine.

This specimen consisted of CD4+ T cells from PBMCs cultured with HCoV-229E spike peptides, obtained after COVID-19 vaccination. In the paper's terms, the cell subset or site label means: HCoV-229E spike overlapping peptide pool stimulation. The receptors shown here come from a human donor who received a COVID-19 vaccine.

This chain uses TRBV6-5 with TRBJ1-5, with D possibly matching TRBD1 (5 bases). V was clipped by 1 base and J by 2 bases, with 9 bases between them. The germline gives CDR1 MNHEY, CDR2 SVGAGI. CDR3 length: 15 residues. The CDR3 bases are TGTGCCAGCAGTTACTGGGAACAGGGCAATCAGCCCCAGCATTTT. Residues: CASSYWEQGNQPQHF.

The rearrangement joins TRBV5-1 to TRBJ1-3; D is unresolved. Germline V gene sequence: CDR1 SGHRS, CDR2 YFSETQ. CDR3 size: 17 residues. V lost 0 bases and J lost 0, with 13 bases in between. The CDR3 loop is CASSLGAPGSSGNTIYF. The CDR3 region has the DNA TGCGCCAGCAGCTTGGGTGCCCCCGGTAGCTCTGGAAACACCATATATTTT.

This clone was counted once. The chain uses TRBV6-5 and TRBJ1-6; D is uncertain. This CDR3 spans 15 amino acids. Trimming removed 8 bases at V and 10 bases at J, with 21 bases between. Germline lookup yields CDR1 MNHEY and CDR2 SVGAGI. The CDR3 DNA reads TGTGCCAGCCCCCCCGCGTCGGGGATTAGGTCACCCCTCCACTTT. Residues: CASPPASGIRSPLHF.

This chain uses TRBV7-9 with TRBJ2-6, with D perhaps matching TRBD1 or TRBD2 (5 bases each). Between the trimmed V and J ends, which lost 1 base and 1 base, there was a span of 14 bases. Per germline, CDR1 SEHNR and CDR2 FQNEAQ (reference sequence). This CDR3 spans 18 amino acids. In DNA form, the CDR3 reads TGTGCCAGCAGCTTAGGAGGGGTACTAATATCTGGGGCCAACGTCCTGACTTTC. The encoded protein is CASSLGGVLISGANVLTF.

The chain links TRBV12-3 or TRBV12-4 to TRBJ1-6; no reliable D call. The CDR3 has 13 residues. V lost 6 bases, J lost 8 bases, and 11 bases lay in between. This chain's CDR3 is CASRAILYSPLHF. As DNA, the CDR3 is TGTGCCAGCAGAGCCATCCTATATTCACCCCTCCACTTT.

This clone was seen a few times. The chain has TRBV12-3 or TRBV12-4 and TRBJ1-2; D remains ambiguous. The V gene lost 3 bases and the J gene lost 8 bases, with 10 bases spanning the gap. The CDR3 contains 12 residues. The CDR3 reads CASSLERRGYTF. For the CDR3, the DNA is TGTGCCAGCAGTTTGGAGCGACGCGGCTACACCTTC.

This rearrangement joins TRBV6-5 to TRBJ2-7; 7 bases are shared with TRBD2. The germline V gene encodes CDR1 MNHEY and CDR2 SVGAGI. The V segment lost 0 bases and the J segment 3 bases; nucleotides outside the gene matches: 5. This CDR3 comprises 15 residues. CDR3 nucleotides: TGTGCCAGCAGTTACTCTTGGGGGGGGGACTACGAGCAGTACTTC. As protein: CASSYSWGGDYEQYF.

This chain joins TRBV5-1 and TRBJ2-7; 7 bases fit TRBD2. Germline V lookup: CDR1 SGHRS, CDR2 YFSETQ. V shed 0 bases, J shed 1 base, and the junction held 10 bases outside the gene matches. This CDR3 is 17 amino acids long. CDR3 region: CASSLEVAGVLSYEQYF. In nucleotides, the CDR3 is TGCGCCAGCAGCTTGGAGGTAGCGGGTGTACTATCCTACGAGCAGTACTTC. The variable domain in full, with the rest retrieved from reference TRBV5-1 and TRBJ2-7, is KAGVTQTPRYLIKTRGQQVTLSCSPISGHRSVSWYQQTPGQGLQFLFEYFSETQRNKGNFPGRFSGRQFSNSRSEMNVSTLELGDSALYLCASSLEVAGVLSYEQYFGPGTRLTVT.

The J gene is TRBJ1-1, the V gene TRBV5-1; no reliable D call. The CDR3 totals 11 residues. V was trimmed by 2 bases and J by 2 bases, leaving 1 base between them. The germline V gene encodes CDR1 SGHRS and CDR2 YFSETQ. Here the CDR3 DNA reads TGCGCCAGCAGCTTAAACACTGAAGCTTTCTTT. Translation: CASSLNTEAFF.

This rearrangement joins TRBV6-5 to TRBJ1-1; 12 bases fit TRBD1. Germline CDR1 MNHEY, CDR2 SVGAGI. V trimming: 5 bases; J trimming: 5 bases; junction bases outside the gene matches: 3. This CDR3 spans 14 amino acids. The CDR3 nucleotides are TGTGCCAGCAGTCGGGACAGGGGGCGGACTGAAGCTTTCTTT. Amino acids: CASSRDRGRTEAFF.

J is TRBJ2-3 and V is TRBV6-2 or TRBV6-3; D is tentatively TRBD1 or TRBD2 (7 bases each). With 5 bases removed from V and 1 base from J, the gap between germline ends came to 16 bases. The CDR3 is 16 amino acids. Germline V gene lookup returns CDR1 MNHEY and CDR2 SVGEGT. CDR3 in DNA: TGTGCCAGCAGTGTACAGCGGGACAGCCGCACAGATACGCAGTATTTT. Protein product: CASSVQRDSRTDTQYF.

This clone was found a few times. The chain joins TRBV20-1 to TRBJ2-1; weak D call: TRBD2 (5 bases). Trimming took 3 bases from V and 2 from J, leaving 11 bases between them. The length of the CDR3 is 14 residues. Germline V gene sequence: CDR1 DFQATT, CDR2 SNEGSKA (reference sequence). CDR3: CSASFSVPYNEQFF. In nucleotides, the CDR3 is TGCAGTGCTAGTTTTAGCGTCCCCTACAATGAGCAGTTCTTC.

V and J are TRBV5-5 and TRBJ1-4; TRBD1 is a possible D gene (5 bases). The length of the CDR3 is 15 residues. The germline CDR1 and CDR2 sequences are SGHKS and YYEKEE (reference sequence). The V and J ends lost 1 base and 12 bases respectively, with 19 bases between them. CDR3 amino acids: CASSLRAGLIYELFF. CDR3 bases: TGTGCCAGCAGCTTGAGGGCAGGGTTAATCTATGAACTGTTTTTT.

The rearrangement joins TRBV19 to TRBJ1-4, with TRBD1 matching 7 bases. Losses at the gene ends were 3 bases for V and 5 bases for J; bases not matched to a gene: 6. The CDR3 sequence is 15 residues long. The germline CDR1 and CDR2 sequences are LNHDA and SQIVND (reference sequence). The CDR3 DNA reads as TGTGCCAGTAGTATTGGCGGACAGGCAAATGAAAAACTGTTTTTT. This encodes CASSIGGQANEKLFF. Looking up the rest from reference TRBV19 and TRBJ1-4 gives the full variable domain: DGGITQSPKYLFRKEGQNVTLSCEQNLNHDAMYWYRQDPGQGLRLIYYSQIVNDFQKGDIAEGYSVSREKKESFPLTVTSAQKNPTAFYLCASSIGGQANEKLFFGSGTQLSVL.

The chain joins TRBV7-2 to TRBJ1-5; D might be TRBD1 (5 bases). There are 13 residues in the CDR3. Germline-derived CDR1 and CDR2 are SGHTA and FQGNSA. Trimming shortened V by 3 bases and J by 5 bases, and 8 bases separated the two germline ends. The CDR3 spells CASSLTADQPQHF. The CDR3 DNA sequence: TGTGCCAGCAGCTTGACAGCCGATCAGCCCCAGCATTTT.

The chain uses TRBV29-1 and TRBJ2-5; tentative D call: TRBD1 (6 bases). The germline V and J ends were trimmed by 4 bases and 0 bases, with 6 bases remaining between them. The CDR3 has 12 residues. Germline V lookup: CDR1 SQVTM, CDR2 ANQGSEA. The CDR3 DNA is TGCAGCGTTGGGACAGACCAAGAGACCCAGTACTTC. Amino acid sequence: CSVGTDQETQYF.

This clone was detected a few times. This chain connects TRBV12-2 to TRBJ2-5; the listed D gene, TRBD2, was not tested against the DNA. TRBV12-2 is deemed a pseudogene. CDR3 length: 17 amino acids. The CDR3 coding sequence is TGTGCAAGTCGCTCTCAATGCCCAGCGGGAGGGGGGGAGACCCAGTACTTC. Amino acid sequence: CASRSQCPAGGGETQYF.

The chain carries TRBV30 and TRBJ1-5; unclear D gene. Germline-derived CDR1 and CDR2 are GTSNPN and SVGIG (reference sequence). Trimming took off 3 bases at V and 4 bases at J, with 10 bases between the two ends. The CDR3 is 13 amino acids. CDR3 DNA: TGTGCCTGGAGCGGTCAGGAAAATCAGCCCCAGCATTTT. This gives the protein CAWSGQENQPQHF.

The rearrangement uses TRBV14 and TRBJ2-3; no reliable D call. Trimming took off 1 base at V and 7 bases at J, with 12 bases between the two ends. Per germline, CDR1 SGHDN and CDR2 FVKESK. The CDR3 is 14 residues long. The CDR3 DNA reads TGTGCCAGCAGCCAAGCCGACTGGGATAATACGCAGTATTTT. It codes for CASSQADWDNTQYF.